A single sample is the source of the 16 T cell receptor beta chains below, sequenced in a study of CD8 T cells in Susac syndrome. About 0.5 to 1 ug RNA was reverse transcribed with random hexamers. One entry per CDR3 protein, called by TCRdb with MiXCR from the immunoSEQ multiplex PCR reads. The table lists approximately 260,000 distinct CDR3 sequences, roughly 95% of them singletons. The sample consisted of CD4+ T cells from PBMCs. All receptors come from a human donor with Susac syndrome.

V usage is TRBV6-5 and J usage is TRBJ1-1; TRBD1 might be the D (5 bases). V was cut by 6 bases and J by 1 base, with 15 bases left in between. This CDR3 is 15 amino acids long. From germline, CDR1 is MNHEY and CDR2 SVGAGI. This CDR3 reads CASRFGVGQNTEAFF. Written as DNA, the CDR3 is TGTGCCAGCAGATTCGGAGTCGGACAGAACACTGAAGCTTTCTTT.

V and J are TRBV3-1 and TRBJ2-5, with 9 bases aligning to TRBD2. This CDR3 region has 15 residues. Unmatched junction bases numbered 5, after V lost 1 base and J lost 5 bases. In germline, CDR1 is LGHDT, CDR2 YNNKEL (reference sequence). CDR3 nucleotide sequence: TGTGCCAGCAGCCAAGGGACTAGCGAGGTGGAGACCCAGTACTTC. Residues: CASSQGTSEVETQYF.

This chain uses TRBV6-6 with TRBJ1-2; D is unclear. The CDR3 sequence is 13 residues long. CDR1 is MNHNY, CDR2 SVGAGI, per germline (reference sequence). V was shortened by 6 bases and J by 1 base, with 9 bases between the two germline ends. This CDR3 is CASRSGNNYGYTF. The CDR3 coding sequence is TGTGCCAGCAGGAGTGGTAATAACTATGGCTACACCTTC.

Details on this clonotype: Its ends do not fully match the called genes, so a read error is possible. The CDR3 DNA reads as TGTGCTAGCAGCCTTCAATACGGACTAGCTTTACATGAGCAGTTCTTC. As protein: CASSLQYGLALHEQFF. The chain uses TRBV7-7 and TRBJ2-1, with TRBD2 matching 8 bases. Germline V lookup: CDR1 SSHAT, CDR2 FNYEAQ (reference sequence). The CDR3 loop spans 16 amino acids.

The V gene is TRBV6-5, the J gene TRBJ2-2; D not resolved. With 5 bases removed from V and 1 base from J, the gap between germline ends came to 2 bases. The germline gives CDR1 MNHEY, CDR2 SVGAGI. The CDR3 length is 12 residues. The CDR3 DNA sequence: TGTGCCAGCAGTAAGAACACCGGGGAGCTGTTTTTT. Translated, it gives CASSKNTGELFF.

The genes are TRBV6-5 and TRBJ1-5; possible D gene TRBD1, 5 bases. The CDR3 totals 14 residues. The V gene lost 2 bases and the J gene lost 7 bases, with 12 bases spanning the gap. Looked up from germline, CDR1 is MNHEY and CDR2 is SVGAGI. In nucleotides, the CDR3 is TGTGCCAGCAGTTACGGGGGTCCGGCCCAGCCCCAGCATTTT. It yields the protein CASSYGGPAQPQHF.

The chain employs TRBV15 and TRBJ2-7; D ambiguous. V was trimmed by 0 bases and J by 6 bases, leaving 15 bases between them. The CDR3 sequence is 15 residues long. Germline loops: CDR1 LNHNV, CDR2 YYDKDF (reference sequence). CDR3 in amino acids: CATSREGGGVSEQYF. The CDR3 DNA sequence: TGTGCCACCAGCAGAGAGGGTGGTGGAGTCAGCGAGCAGTACTTC.

The rearrangement links TRBV30 to TRBJ2-1, with D possibly TRBD2 on 6 matching bases. This CDR3 spans 17 amino acids. The V gene lost 2 bases and the J gene lost 3 bases, with 20 bases spanning the gap. Germline loops: CDR1 GTSNPN, CDR2 SVGIG (reference sequence). CDR3 amino acids: CAWSYWRGGLNYNEQFF. As DNA, the CDR3 is TGTGCCTGGAGTTATTGGCGGGGCGGACTAAACTACAATGAGCAGTTCTTC.

V gene TRBV25-1 combines with J gene TRBJ1-4; D unclear. This CDR3 comprises 14 residues. CDR1 and CDR2 (germline): MGHDK, SYGVNS. Trimming took 4 bases from V and 5 from J, leaving 11 bases between them. The CDR3 spells CASSANTGNEKLFF. DNA for the CDR3: TGTGCCAGCAGTGCCAATACCGGGAATGAAAAACTGTTTTTT.

V and J are TRBV4-2 and TRBJ2-1; 8 bases agree with TRBD2. The CDR3 covers 16 residues. CDR1 and CDR2 from the germline V gene are LGHNA and YNFKEQ. The trim removed 0 bases at V and 10 bases at J, leaving 11 bases unmatched. The CDR3 DNA follows: TGTGCCAGCAGCCAAGATCCGGGACTAGTACGATGGGAGCAGTTCTTC. It yields the protein CASSQDPGLVRWEQFF.

The chain couples TRBV29-1 to TRBJ2-6; D possibly corresponds to TRBD1 (5 bases). Trimming took off 6 bases at V and 1 base at J, with 10 bases between the two ends. CDR3 size: 14 residues. Germline values: CDR1 SQVTM, CDR2 ANQGSEA. As DNA, the CDR3 is TGCAGCGTACAACGGACATCTGGGGCCAACGTCCTGACTTTC. Translating gives CSVQRTSGANVLTF.

The chain couples TRBV20-1 to TRBJ1-5; D is uncertain. CDR1 and CDR2 from the germline V gene are DFQATT and SNEGSKA (reference sequence). The CDR3 totals 14 residues. The V and J ends lost 5 bases and 4 bases respectively, with 15 bases between them. CDR3 DNA: TGCAGTGCTGCAGTTGGAAACCTTAATCAGCCCCAGCATTTT. It is translated as CSAAVGNLNQPQHF.

This chain uses TRBV7-3 with TRBJ2-1; no clear D gene. V was pared by 3 bases and J by 9 bases, with 12 bases between. In germline, CDR1 is SGHTA, CDR2 FQGTGA. The CDR3 covers 13 residues. The CDR3 coding sequence is TGTGCCAGCAGCTTGAGGCCGGCCGGTGAGCAGTTCTTC. Translation: CASSLRPAGEQFF. Filled out from reference TRBV7-3 and TRBJ2-1, the complete variable domain reads GAGVSQTPSNKVTEKGKYVELRCDPISGHTALYWYRQSLGQGPEFLIYFQGTGAADDSGLPNDRFFAVRPEGSVSTLKIQRTERGDSAVYLCASSLRPAGEQFFGPGTRLTVL.

J is TRBJ2-1 and V is TRBV18, with D possibly called TRBD1 or TRBD2 (5 bases each). Trimming took 1 base from V and 8 from J, leaving 18 bases between them. The V gene's germline CDR1 is KGHSH and CDR2 LQKENI. This CDR3 comprises 16 residues. CDR3 nucleotide sequence: TGTGCCAGCTCACCACGAGGGCAGGGCGTAACGGATGAGCAGTTCTTC. Amino acids: CASSPRGQGVTDEQFF. The whole variable domain, remainder taken from reference TRBV18 and TRBJ2-1, is NAGVMQNPRHLVRRRGQEARLRCSPMKGHSHVYWYRQLPEEGLKFMVYLQKENIIDESGMPKERFSAEFPKEGPSILRIQQVVRGDSAAYFCASSPRGQGVTDEQFFGPGTRLTVL.

The rearrangement joins TRBV29-1 to TRBJ1-2, with a weak D call TRBD1 (6 bases). This CDR3 region has 12 residues. V was trimmed by 7 bases and J by 3 bases, leaving 12 bases between them. Germline V gives CDR1 SQVTM, CDR2 ANQGSEA. The CDR3 sequence is CSAYRVDYGYTF. The CDR3 DNA follows: TGCAGCGCATACAGGGTCGACTATGGCTACACCTTC.

This chain joins TRBV9 and TRBJ1-5; tentatively, D is TRBD1 (5 bases). V lost 3 bases to trimming and J lost 0 bases, with 10 bases between them. The germline gives CDR1 SGDLS, CDR2 YYNGEE. CDR3 size: 15 residues. CDR3 sequence: CASSATGGSNQPQHF. Here the CDR3 DNA reads TGTGCCAGCAGCGCCACGGGGGGTAGCAATCAGCCCCAGCATTTT.